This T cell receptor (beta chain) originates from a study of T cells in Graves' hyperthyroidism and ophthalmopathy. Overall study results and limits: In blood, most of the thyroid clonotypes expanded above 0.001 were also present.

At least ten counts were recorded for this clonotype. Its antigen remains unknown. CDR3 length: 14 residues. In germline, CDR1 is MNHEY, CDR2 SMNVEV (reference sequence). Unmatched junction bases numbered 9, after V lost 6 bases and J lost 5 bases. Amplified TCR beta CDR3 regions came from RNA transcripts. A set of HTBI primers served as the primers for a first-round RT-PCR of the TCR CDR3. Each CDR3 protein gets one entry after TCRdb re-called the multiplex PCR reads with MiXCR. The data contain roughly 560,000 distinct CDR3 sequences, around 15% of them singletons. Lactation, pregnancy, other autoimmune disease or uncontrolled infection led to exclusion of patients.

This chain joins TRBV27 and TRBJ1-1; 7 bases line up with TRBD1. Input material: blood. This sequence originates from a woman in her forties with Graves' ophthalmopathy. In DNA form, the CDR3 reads TGTGCCAGCAGCATACAGGGGAGCCCAACTGAAGCTTTCTTT. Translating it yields CASSIQGSPTEAFF.